These 17 T cell receptor beta chains were sequenced from one sample in a study of post-analysis software for immune sequencing data. Study-wide findings and caveats: Controls had lower frequencies than patients of 4 or 5 TRBV segments, which included TRBV5-6, TRBV5-1 and TRBV20-1.

Every TCR beta cDNA library bore unique molecular identifiers. One entry per CDR3 protein, called by TCRdb with MiXCR from the PCR reads. Seen here are 750,000 to 900,000 distinct CDR3 sequences, 40% to 55% observed once, and the top ten hold over 4.5%. No antigens are known for them. Sequencing was performed on blood. These receptors originate from a girl aged 5-17 years with multiple sclerosis.

This clonotype was recorded a few times. For the CDR3, the DNA is TGCAGCGTTGAAGCGCTAGCGGGAGTGGAGACCCAGTACTTC. Amino acids: CSVEALAGVETQYF. The chain is built from TRBV29-1 and TRBJ2-5, with 10 bases lining up with TRBD2. V shed 1 base, J shed 5 bases, and the junction held 4 bases outside the gene matches. This CDR3 has 14 residues. CDR1 and CDR2 (germline): SQVTM, ANQGSEA.

This rearrangement joins TRBV4-3 to TRBJ1-1; D might be TRBD1 (6 bases). This CDR3 has 13 residues. Looked up from germline, CDR1 is LGHNA and CDR2 is YSLEER. The V and J ends lost 0 bases and 11 bases respectively, with 13 bases between them. DNA of the CDR3: TGCGCCAGCAGCCAAGATAAGGACAGAAGGGCTTTCTTT. Protein sequence: CASSQDKDRRAFF.

This chain links TRBV2 with TRBJ2-7; D is possibly TRBD1 (5 bases). TRBJ2-5 explains the end of the DNA better; the J call may be wrong. The CDR3 is 15 amino acids. Looked up from germline, CDR1 is SNHLY and CDR2 is FYNNEI. Here the CDR3 DNA reads TGTGCCAGCAGTGAGGGCAGGGCGGTTCAAGAGACCCAGTACTTC. It yields the protein CASSEGRAVQETQYF.

The table lists this clonotype with a few counts. The gene calls are TRBV28 and TRBJ2-1; no definite D call. The CDR3 loop spans 11 amino acids. V lost 1 base and J 9 bases, leaving 4 bases between the germline ends. Germline lookup yields CDR1 MDHEN and CDR2 SYDVKM. The CDR3 region has the DNA TGTGCCAGCAGTTTATTGGCTGAGCAGTTCTTC. It encodes CASSLLAEQFF.

The V and J genes are TRBV7-3 and TRBJ1-2; D unclear. CDR3 size: 14 residues. V shed 0 bases and J shed 10 bases, with 15 bases lying between them. Germline lookup yields CDR1 SGHTA and CDR2 FQGTGA. CDR3 residues: CASSLTAERPDYTF. DNA of the CDR3: TGTGCCAGCAGCTTAACGGCCGAACGTCCGGACTACACCTTC.

The chain combines TRBV7-9 with TRBJ2-3; 7 positions match TRBD2. This CDR3 contains 15 residues. The V gene's germline CDR1 is SEHNR and CDR2 FQNEAQ (reference sequence). With 2 bases clipped from V and 3 bases from J, the junction kept 5 bases outside the gene matches. The CDR3 nucleotides read TGTGCCAGCAGCTTAACTCTAGCGGAGACAGATACGCAGTATTTT. The encoded protein is CASSLTLAETDTQYF.

This clonotype has a handful of counts. This chain links TRBV29-1 with TRBJ1-4; TRBD1 agrees at 8 bases. V lost 7 bases and J lost 5; bases outside the gene matches: 3. The CDR3 contains 12 residues. Germline-derived CDR1 and CDR2 are SQVTM and ANQGSEA. DNA for the CDR3: TGCAGCGGGACAGGGCGAAATGAAAAACTGTTTTTT. It codes for CSGTGRNEKLFF.

The chain is built from TRBV20-1 and TRBJ2-7, with 8 bases that match TRBD1. Per the germline V gene, CDR1 is DFQATT and CDR2 is SNEGSKA (reference sequence). CDR3 length: 15 amino acids. V was pared by 0 bases and J by 2 bases, with 6 bases of the junction left unmatched. In DNA, the CDR3 is TGCAGTGCTAGAGATCCGTGGGGACAGGCCTACGAGCAGTACTTC. Protein: CSARDPWGQAYEQYF.

This clonotype was found a few times. The chain has TRBV6-1 and TRBJ2-7; D gene ambiguous. Germline V lookup: CDR1 MNHNS, CDR2 SASEGT. The V and J ends lost 4 bases and 2 bases respectively, with 9 bases between them. This CDR3 region has 13 residues. The CDR3 sequence is CASSVGDTYEQYF. CDR3 bases: TGTGCCAGCAGTGTTGGGGATACCTACGAGCAGTACTTC.

The genes are TRBV11-2 and TRBJ2-5, with a tentative D call TRBD2 (5 bases). TRBJ2-7 explains the end of the DNA better; the J call may be wrong. The V gene's germline CDR1 is SGHAT and CDR2 FQNNGV. The CDR3 runs to 15 residues. This CDR3 reads CASSPGLPQYYEQYF. In DNA form, the CDR3 reads TGTGCCAGCAGCCCTGGACTGCCCCAATACTACGAGCAGTACTTC.

The rearrangement joins TRBV29-1 to TRBJ2-5; D not certain. CDR1 SQVTM and CDR2 ANQGSEA come from the germline V gene. The CDR3 is made up of 12 amino acids. V lost 7 bases and J lost 5, with 14 bases in between. CDR3 nucleotide sequence: TGCAGCGCCCACCAGGAGTACGAGACCCAGTACTTC. It yields the protein CSAHQEYETQYF.

This clonotype was counted many times. The J gene is TRBJ1-1, the V gene TRBV20-1; unclear D gene. V was pared by 2 bases and J by 8 bases, with 21 bases between. The germline V gene encodes CDR1 DFQATT and CDR2 SNEGSKA (reference sequence). The CDR3 is made up of 15 amino acids. The CDR3 sequence: CSARRYLGNEIEAFF. The CDR3 DNA follows: TGCAGTGCTAGAAGGTATCTGGGCAACGAAATAGAAGCTTTCTTT.

This chain uses TRBV9 with TRBJ2-3; TRBD2 matches 11 bases. Germline loops: CDR1 SGDLS, CDR2 YYNGEE. V lost 3 bases, J lost 1 base, and 1 base stayed unmatched. CDR3 length: 15 amino acids. The CDR3 nucleotides are TGTGCCAGCAGCGCGGGACTAGCGGGCACAGATACGCAGTATTTT. Translation gives CASSAGLAGTDTQYF.

The chain uses TRBV29-1 and TRBJ1-1, with D perhaps matching TRBD1 (6 bases). CDR3 size: 14 residues. Germline assignment: CDR1 SQVTM and CDR2 ANQGSEA. V lost 3 bases, J lost 7 bases, and 18 bases lay in between. CDR3 residues: CSVDLQGSAGEAFF. The CDR3, as DNA: TGCAGCGTTGACCTACAGGGTTCAGCAGGTGAAGCTTTCTTT.

This chain links TRBV19 with TRBJ2-4, with 7 bases lining up with TRBD1. The CDR3 sequence is 14 residues long. J gave up 13 bases and V 3 bases, and 12 bases lay outside the gene matches. Germline CDR1 and CDR2: LNHDA and SQIVND (reference sequence). The CDR3 loop reads CASSMRRDSYGQYF. The CDR3 bases are TGTGCCAGTAGTATGCGCCGGGACAGCTACGGGCAGTACTTC.

The J gene is TRBJ2-5, the V gene TRBV3-1, with TRBD1 as a possible D gene (6 bases). CDR3 length equals 16 residues. Germline CDR1 reads LGHDT; CDR2 reads YNNKEL (reference sequence). The V end was cut by 0 bases, the J end by 2 bases, with 13 bases between. CDR3 nucleotides: TGTGCCAGCAGCCAAGATGGGGGCAGGCCTCAAGAGACCCAGTACTTC. As protein: CASSQDGGRPQETQYF.

This clonotype was seen a few times. Here the CDR3 reads CSAYAWRLAKNIQYF. For the CDR3, the DNA is TGCAGTGCTTACGCTTGGCGGCTAGCCAAAAACATTCAGTACTTC. This sequence joins TRBV20-1 and TRBJ2-4, with D unresolved. The CDR3 length is 15 residues. Germline V gene sequence: CDR1 DFQATT, CDR2 SNEGSKA (reference sequence). V was cut by 5 bases and J by 0 bases, with 14 bases left in between.